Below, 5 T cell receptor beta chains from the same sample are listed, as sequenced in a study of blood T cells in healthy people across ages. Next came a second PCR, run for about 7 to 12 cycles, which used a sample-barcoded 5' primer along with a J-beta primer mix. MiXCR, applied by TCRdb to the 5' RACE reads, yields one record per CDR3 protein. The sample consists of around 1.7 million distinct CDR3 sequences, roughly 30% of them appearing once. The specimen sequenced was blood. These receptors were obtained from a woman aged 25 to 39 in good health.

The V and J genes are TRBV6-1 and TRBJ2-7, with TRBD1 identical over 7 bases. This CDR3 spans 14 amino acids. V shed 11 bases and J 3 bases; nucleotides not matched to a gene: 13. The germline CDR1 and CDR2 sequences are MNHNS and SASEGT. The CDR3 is CAGSTGDVRYEQYF. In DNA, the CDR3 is TGTGCCGGATCCACAGGGGACGTTCGCTACGAGCAGTACTTC.

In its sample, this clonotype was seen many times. The DNA for the CDR3 is TGTGCCAGCAGTTTTCGTGACAGGGGAAGACAGACCCAGTACTTC. Translation gives CASSFRDRGRQTQYF. The V gene is TRBV12-3 or TRBV12-4, the J gene TRBJ2-5; 8 bases are shared with TRBD1. V dropped 3 bases and J dropped 6; count of bases not matched to a gene: 9. The CDR3 is made up of 15 amino acids.

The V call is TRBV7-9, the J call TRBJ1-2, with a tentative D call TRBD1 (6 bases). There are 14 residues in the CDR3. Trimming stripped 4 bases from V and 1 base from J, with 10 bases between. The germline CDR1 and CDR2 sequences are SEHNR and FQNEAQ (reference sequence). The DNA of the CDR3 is TGTGCCAGCAGCTCCGGGACACATAACTATGGCTACACCTTC. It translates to CASSSGTHNYGYTF.

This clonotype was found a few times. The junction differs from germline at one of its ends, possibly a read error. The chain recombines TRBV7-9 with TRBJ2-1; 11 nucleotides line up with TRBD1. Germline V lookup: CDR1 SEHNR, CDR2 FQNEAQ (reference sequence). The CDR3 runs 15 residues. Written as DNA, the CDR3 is TGTGCCGGCAGCGCCGGGACAGGGGGTTACAATGAGCAGTTCTTC. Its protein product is CAGSAGTGGYNEQFF.

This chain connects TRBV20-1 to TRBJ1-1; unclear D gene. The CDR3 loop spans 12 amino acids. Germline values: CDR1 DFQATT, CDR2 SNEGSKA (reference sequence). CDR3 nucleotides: TGCAGCGATTCCCCGGGGAACACTGAAGCTTTCTTT. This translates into CSDSPGNTEAFF.